Sequencing of this TCR beta chain was carried out in a study of regulatory T cells in long-lasting Graves disease (dated by TCRdb to the early 2020s). For the wider study: In the newly diagnosed Graves' disease group, patients had been taking antithyroid drugs for less than 3 months. Persistent Graves' disease patients were compared with newly diagnosed Graves' disease patients by peripheral blood TCR sequencing and RNA sequencing. The study was registered as a clinical trial and conducted in China. A total of roughly 35 samples underwent TCR sequencing: some 13 from persistent and around 20 from newly diagnosed Graves' disease patients.

The paper's findings and limits, for the study overall: Only peripheral blood was studied, because thyroid tissue, the primary lesion, was inaccessible. The authors noted that the small sample size was a limitation that may lower accuracy. More public clonotypes were shared among persistent patients (roughly 3,000) than among newly diagnosed patients (approximately 930). Sequencing and analysis were restricted to the TCR beta chain. Preferential use of TRBV28, TRBJ1-2 and TRBJ2-5 was observed in persistent disease, whereas TRBV20-1 and TRBJ2-1 were favored in newly diagnosed disease. Lower TCR Shannon entropy and fewer highly expanded clones were observed in persistent Graves' disease patients than in newly diagnosed patients, which suggested clonal expansion.

The time point label, read with the paper, signifies: newly diagnosed GD, antithyroid drugs for less than 3 months. For both TCR sequencing and RNA sequencing, RNA was extracted from PBMCs in TRIzol. Graves' disease was diagnosed according to American Thyroid Association guidelines. Patients for the study were recruited at an endocrinology department in Xi'an, China. From each patient, approximately 9 milliliters of peripheral blood was collected into an EDTA anticoagulant tube. PBMCs were isolated by Ficoll Paque Plus density gradient separation without further T cell sorting. An Agilent 2100 Bioanalyzer and agarose gel were used to check RNA quality, and a NanoDrop 2000 was used to measure RNA concentration. For this clonotype: Its antigen target is currently unknown. Qualities for individual bases were not recorded, and no much larger clone is one base off.

Taken from the germline V gene, the CDR1 and CDR2 loops are SGDLS and YYNGEE. Including the terminal cysteine and phenylalanine, the CDR3 comprises 17 residues. The DNA shown is the 51-base CDR3, in frame from base 1. The junction shows trimming of 0 bases on V and 3 bases on J, plus 17 bases between the germline ends. Library construction relied on multiplex PCR. Instrument used: Illumina HiSeq 4000. iRepertoire HTBI primers and Arm-PCR amplification of CDR3 regions were used to construct TCR beta libraries. PCR products were gel purified before sequencing. On the authors' methods: Gene usage analysis of CDR3 amino acid clonotypes used the roughly 60 TRBV and 11 to 15 TRBJ segments found across samples. Filtered high-quality paired reads were merged into contigs using COPE and FqMerger. BLAST was used to align contigs to IMGT TRBV, TRBD and TRBJ reference genes, with CDR3 defined following IMGT. Any clonotype with a frequency above 0.1% was counted as a highly expanded clone. Shannon entropy was used to measure repertoire diversity, and the Gini coefficient was used to measure V-J evenness. Public clonotypes were defined as clonotypes shared by more than one individual. TCRdb's own reprocessing of the public reads used fastp at Q25 and MiXCR and kept productive beta chains. Under each unique CDR3 protein, matching rows form one entry showing the most common genes and DNA. The V and J calls were not made by the authors but by TCRdb's processing. This sample has about 420,000 distinct CDR3 sequences in its table, and 16% of those were observed once. Around 23% of the sample rests with the top ten.

The sample also formed part of further work on T cells in Graves' hyperthyroidism and ophthalmopathy. As the second paper documents: Stable Graves' hyperthyroidism was defined as the absence of progression to ophthalmopathy over 18 months of follow-up. Hyperthyroidism patients were newly diagnosed, with disease duration under 2 months, and aged 18 to 65 years. Exclusion was applied to patients with uncontrolled infections, other autoimmune diseases, pregnancy or lactation. Diagnoses were based on clinical symptoms, serum thyroxine and TRAb, thyroid ultrasound and orbital computed tomography. The first round of RT-PCR for the TCR CDR3 was performed with the HTBI primer set and the Qiagen OneStep RT-PCR kit. Most expanded thyroid clonotypes (frequency above 0.001) were also found in blood, which suggests that blood repertoires may mirror thyroid immune responses. A model built on a 13 V-J signature distinguished ophthalmopathy from stable hyperthyroidism, reaching approximately 89% sensitivity and under 84% specificity in cross-validation and 80%/75% in testing. In validation, the model predicted progression to ophthalmopathy a median of about 6.8 months before onset, with over 55% sensitivity and 72.22% specificity. To identify distinguishing TCR V-J signatures, a discovery cohort of 100 or so patients was used, comprising some 45 with Graves' ophthalmopathy and approximately 57 with stable Graves' hyperthyroidism. Whether ophthalmopathy could be predicted prospectively was tested in an independent validation cohort made up of approximately 19 hyperthyroidism patients plus 17 patients who later progressed to ophthalmopathy. The roughly 91 discovery patients were randomly divided into training and test sets at a 7:3 ratio. In addition, the study compared T-cell repertoires in thyroid tissue and in blood from five to seven Graves' hyperthyroidism patients. After sampling, hyperthyroidism patients received methimazole starting at 30 mg daily, and ophthalmopathy patients received high-dose intravenous methylprednisolone. Libraries were constructed in a second round of multiplex PCR, after which size selection and purification were performed. Sequencing of the libraries was done on an Illumina HiSeq2000 using paired-end 100 bp reads. SOAPnuke was used to process the raw data, with reads discarded if the reads contained adapters or uncalled bases, had a mean Phred below 15, or lacked an exact constant-primer or identifier match. COPE v1.2.5 was used to merge the high-quality paired reads, and each unique nucleotide sequence was defined as a clonotype. MiTCR v1.1 was used to align clonotypes to the IMGT TRBV, TRBD and TRBJ reference segments. The analysis was restricted to V-J combinations with a frequency above 0.0001, which together covered 98% to 99.2% of the repertoires. The TCS score was defined as F50 (clonal expansion) divided by E x V (chaos), with BLOSUM62-based TCRdist calculated between CDR3 peptides within each V-J. Welch's t-statistics and random forest reduced 514 V-J features to about 12, which were used in a naive Bayes classifier (R e1071). Sample size was not statistically predetermined, and investigators were not blinded to group allocation. TCR Vbeta CDR3 sequencing of fewer than 150 peripheral blood samples (more than 40 ophthalmopathy, 75 to 80 hyperthyroidism and about 17 progressor patients) is reported in the paper.

The chain employs TRBV9 and TRBJ2-3; a tentative D match to TRBD2 spans 6 bases. The material sequenced was peripheral blood mononuclear cells (PBMCs), taken at new diagnosis, from a patient treated with antithyroid drugs. The source of this sequence is a woman aged 18-29 years with Graves disease. Donor details come from another sample of the same person, matched by shared clones. In nucleotide form, the sequence is TGTGCCAGCAGCGTAGGTATCGTGGAGGGAAAAACAGATACGCAGTATTTT. The translation is CASSVGIVEGKTDTQYF.